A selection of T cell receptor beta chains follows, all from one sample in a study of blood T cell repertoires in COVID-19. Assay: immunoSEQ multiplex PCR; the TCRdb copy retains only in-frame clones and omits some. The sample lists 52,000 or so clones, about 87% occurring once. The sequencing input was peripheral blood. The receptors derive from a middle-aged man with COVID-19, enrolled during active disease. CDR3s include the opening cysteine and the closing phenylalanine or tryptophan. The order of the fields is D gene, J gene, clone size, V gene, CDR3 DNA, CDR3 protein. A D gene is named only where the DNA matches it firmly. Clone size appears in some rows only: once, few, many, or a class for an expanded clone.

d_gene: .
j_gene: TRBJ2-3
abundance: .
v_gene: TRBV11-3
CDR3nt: TGTGCCAGCAGCTTAGATCGGAGCACAGATACGCAGTATTTT
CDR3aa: CASSLDRSTDTQYF

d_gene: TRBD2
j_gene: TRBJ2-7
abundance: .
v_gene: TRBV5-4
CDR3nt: TGTGCCAGCAGCCGGGGACTAGCGGAAACCTACGAGCAGTACTTC
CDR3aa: CASSRGLAETYEQYF

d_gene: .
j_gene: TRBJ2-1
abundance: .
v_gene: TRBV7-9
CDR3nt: TGTGCCAGCAGCGCAGGGAGGGGGGAGGTGTACAATGAGCAGTTCTTC
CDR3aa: CASSAGRGEVYNEQFF

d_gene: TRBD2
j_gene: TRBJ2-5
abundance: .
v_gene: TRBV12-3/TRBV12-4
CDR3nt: TGTGCCAGCAGCCGACTAGCGGGGGAGACCCAGTACTTC
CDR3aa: CASSRLAGETQYF

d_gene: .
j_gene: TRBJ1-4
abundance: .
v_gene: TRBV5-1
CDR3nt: TGCGCCAGCAGTCCTACTGGGGGATATGGAGGGGAAAAACTGTTTTTT
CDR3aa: CASSPTGGYGGEKLFF

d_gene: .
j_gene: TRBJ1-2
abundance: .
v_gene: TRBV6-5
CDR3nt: TGTGCCAGCAGTTCCGGACAGTCCTATGGCTACACCTTC
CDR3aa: CASSSGQSYGYTF

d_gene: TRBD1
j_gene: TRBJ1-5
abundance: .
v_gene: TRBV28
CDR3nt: TGTGCCGCGACAGGGGGTGCGCAGCCCCAGCATTTT
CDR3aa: CAATGGAQPQHF

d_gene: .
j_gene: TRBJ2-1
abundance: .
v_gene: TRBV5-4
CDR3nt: TGTGCCAGCAGCTCGCCGAGAGGTGAGCAGTTCTTC
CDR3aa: CASSSPRGEQFF

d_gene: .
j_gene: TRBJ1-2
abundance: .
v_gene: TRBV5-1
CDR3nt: TGCGCCAGCAGCTTGGAAAGGGGGTCAAGGGATGGCTACACCTTC
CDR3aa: CASSLERGSRDGYTF

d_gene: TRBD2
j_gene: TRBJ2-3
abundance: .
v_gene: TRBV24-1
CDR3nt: TGTGCCACCAGTGATTGGACTAGCGGGGGGGGCGCGGCGCAGTATTTT
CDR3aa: CATSDWTSGGGAAQYF

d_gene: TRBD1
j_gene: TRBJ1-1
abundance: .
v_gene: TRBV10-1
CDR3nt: TGCGCCAGCAGCTCTGACAGGGAGGACACTGAAGCTTTCTTT
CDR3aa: CASSSDREDTEAFF

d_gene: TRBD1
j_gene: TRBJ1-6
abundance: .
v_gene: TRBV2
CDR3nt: TGTGCCAGCAGTGAGGACAGGGGAATCTCACCCCTCCACTTT
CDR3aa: CASSEDRGISPLHF

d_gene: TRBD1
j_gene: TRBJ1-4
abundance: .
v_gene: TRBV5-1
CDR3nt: TGCGCCAGCAGCTGGACAGGGGAAGGGGTGACTAATGAAAAACTGTTTTTT
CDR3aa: CASSWTGEGVTNEKLFF

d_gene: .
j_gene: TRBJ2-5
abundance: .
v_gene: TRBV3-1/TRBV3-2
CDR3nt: TGTGCCAGCAGCCAAGGGGGCACGGGTGAGACCCAGTACTTC
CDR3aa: CASSQGGTGETQYF

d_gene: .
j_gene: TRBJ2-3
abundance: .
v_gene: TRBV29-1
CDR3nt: TGCAGCGTTTCAGCGGTTCTGACAGATACGCAGTATTTT
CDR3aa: CSVSAVLTDTQYF

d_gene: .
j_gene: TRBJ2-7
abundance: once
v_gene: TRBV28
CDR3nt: TGTGCCAGCAGTTTCTTTGGGACAGAGCAGTACTTC
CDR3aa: CASSFFGTEQYF

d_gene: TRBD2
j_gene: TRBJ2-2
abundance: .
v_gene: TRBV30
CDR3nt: TGTGCCTGGACGTCAGTCAAATGGGGAGGGAACGGGGAGCTGTTTTTT
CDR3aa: CAWTSVKWGGNGELFF

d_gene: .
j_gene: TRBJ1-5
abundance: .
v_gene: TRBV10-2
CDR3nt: TGCGCCAGCAGTGAGTTGGCGGCGAGCAATCAGCCCCAGCATTTT
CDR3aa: CASSELAASNQPQHF

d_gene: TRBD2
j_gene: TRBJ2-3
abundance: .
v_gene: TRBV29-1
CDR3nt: TGCAGCGTTGAAGATCTAAGGGTAGCGGGGGGGCACCATACGCAGTATTTT
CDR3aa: CSVEDLRVAGGHHTQYF

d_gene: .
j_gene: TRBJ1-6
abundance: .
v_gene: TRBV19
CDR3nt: TGTGCCAGTAGTATAGGGGGCAGTGATTCACCCCTCCACTTT
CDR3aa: CASSIGGSDSPLHF

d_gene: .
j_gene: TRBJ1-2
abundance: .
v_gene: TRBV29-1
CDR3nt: TGCAGCGTTGATCCGGCTAACTATGGCTACACCTTC
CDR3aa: CSVDPANYGYTF

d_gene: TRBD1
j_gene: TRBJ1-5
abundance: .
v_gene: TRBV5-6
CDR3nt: TGTGCCAGCAGCTCCCGACAGGGTCGCCAGCATTTT
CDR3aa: CASSSRQGRQHF

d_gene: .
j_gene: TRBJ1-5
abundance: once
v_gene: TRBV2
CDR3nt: TGTGCCAGCAGGTGGGGGGACAATCAGCCCCAGCATTTT
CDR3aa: CASRWGDNQPQHF